Reported below is one T cell receptor beta chain. Its matching antigen is unknown. This specimen belongs to a study of OX40 agonist ivuxolimab in advanced cancers. Turning to the study itself: The treatment was a fully human IgG2 OX40 agonist, ivuxolimab. A partial response was reached by three patients: one with hepatocellular carcinoma and two with cutaneous melanoma.

Some clones are missing from TCRdb's copy, which holds only in-frame ones; the method was immunoSEQ multiplex PCR. The table records 100,000 or so clones, approximately 91% of them present only once. The study, taken as a whole, reports: Clonal expansion was seen in CD4+ and CD8+ blood T cells by week 6 at 0.1 to 3.0 mg/kg.

On cycle 4 day 1 and cycle 7 day 1, as well as at baseline, blood was sampled. CDR3 length: 16 amino acids. V was shortened by 5 bases and J by 2 bases, with 16 bases between the two germline ends. The germline gives CDR1 SGHTA, CDR2 FQGTGA. Sequencing was performed on CD4+ or CD8+ T cells sorted from blood, taken in a trial of the OX40 agonist ivuxolimab. This TCR came from an adult with an advanced solid tumor such as melanoma, head and neck, liver or kidney cancer. The V and J genes are TRBV7-3 and TRBJ1-5; D is possibly TRBD1 (6 bases). Written as DNA, the CDR3 is TGTGCCAGCAGCCTGACAGCGGGGGCAGGCAATCAGCCCCAGCATTTT. This translates into CASSLTAGAGNQPQHF.